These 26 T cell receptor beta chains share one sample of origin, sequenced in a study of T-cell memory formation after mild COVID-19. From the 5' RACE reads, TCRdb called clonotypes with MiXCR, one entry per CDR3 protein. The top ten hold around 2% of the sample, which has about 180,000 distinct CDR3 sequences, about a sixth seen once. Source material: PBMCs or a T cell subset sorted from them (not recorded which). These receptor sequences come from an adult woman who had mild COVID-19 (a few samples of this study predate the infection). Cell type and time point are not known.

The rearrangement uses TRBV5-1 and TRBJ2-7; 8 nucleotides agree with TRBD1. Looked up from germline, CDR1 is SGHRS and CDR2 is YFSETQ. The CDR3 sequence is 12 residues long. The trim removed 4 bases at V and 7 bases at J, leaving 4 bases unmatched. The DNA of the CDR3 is TGCGCCAGCAGCACTACAGGGGGAGAGCAGTACTTC. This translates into CASSTTGGEQYF.

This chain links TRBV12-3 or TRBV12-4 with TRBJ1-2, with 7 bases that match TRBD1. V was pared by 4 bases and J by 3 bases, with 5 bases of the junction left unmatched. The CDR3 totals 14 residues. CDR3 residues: CASSSTGSDYGYTF. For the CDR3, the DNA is TGTGCCAGCAGTTCGACAGGGAGCGACTATGGCTACACCTTC.

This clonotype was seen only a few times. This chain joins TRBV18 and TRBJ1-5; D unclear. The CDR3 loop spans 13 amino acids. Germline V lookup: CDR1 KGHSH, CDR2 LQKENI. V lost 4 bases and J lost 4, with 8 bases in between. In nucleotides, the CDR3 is TGTGCCAGCTCACTGGGCCTGAATCAGCCCCAGCATTTT. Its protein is CASSLGLNQPQHF.

DNA of the CDR3: TGTGCCAGCAGCTTCTTTATCTACGAGCAGTACTTC. Amino acid sequence: CASSFFIYEQYF. The rearrangement links TRBV7-9 to TRBJ2-7; no definite D call. CDR3 length equals 12 residues. Looked up from germline, CDR1 is SEHNR and CDR2 is FQNEAQ (reference sequence). Trimming removed 3 bases at V and 3 bases at J, with 6 bases between.

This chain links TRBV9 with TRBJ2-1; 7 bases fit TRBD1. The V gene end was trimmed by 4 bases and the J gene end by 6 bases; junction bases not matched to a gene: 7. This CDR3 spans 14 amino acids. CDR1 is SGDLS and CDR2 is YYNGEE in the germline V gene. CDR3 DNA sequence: TGTGCCAGCAGCTTCCGACAGGGACGCAATGAGCAGTTCTTC. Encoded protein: CASSFRQGRNEQFF. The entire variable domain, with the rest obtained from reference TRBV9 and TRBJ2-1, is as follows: DSGVTQTPKHLITATGQRVTLRCSPRSGDLSVYWYQQSLDQGLQFLIQYYNGEERAKGNILERFSAQQFPDLHSELNLSSLELGDSALYFCASSFRQGRNEQFFGPGTRLTVL.

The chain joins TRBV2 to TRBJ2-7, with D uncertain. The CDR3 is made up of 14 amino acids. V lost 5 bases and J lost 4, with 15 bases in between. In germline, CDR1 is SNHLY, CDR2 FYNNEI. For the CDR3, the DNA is TGTGCCAGCAGTTTCGACGGAGAGTCGTACGAGCAGTACTTC. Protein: CASSFDGESYEQYF.

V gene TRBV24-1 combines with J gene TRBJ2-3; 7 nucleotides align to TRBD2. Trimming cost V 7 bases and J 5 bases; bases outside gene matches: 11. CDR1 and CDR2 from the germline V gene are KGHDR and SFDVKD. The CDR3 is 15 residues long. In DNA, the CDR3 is TGTGCCACCAGCAAACTAGCGCACGCGGAAGATACGCAGTATTTT. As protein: CATSKLAHAEDTQYF.

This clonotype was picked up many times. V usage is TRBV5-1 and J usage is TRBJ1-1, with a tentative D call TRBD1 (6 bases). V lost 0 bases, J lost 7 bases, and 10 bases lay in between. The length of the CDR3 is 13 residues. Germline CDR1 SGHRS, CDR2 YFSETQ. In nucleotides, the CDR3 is TGCGCCAGCAGCTTGGGAGGAGGGGGTGAAGCTTTCTTT. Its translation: CASSLGGGGEAFF.

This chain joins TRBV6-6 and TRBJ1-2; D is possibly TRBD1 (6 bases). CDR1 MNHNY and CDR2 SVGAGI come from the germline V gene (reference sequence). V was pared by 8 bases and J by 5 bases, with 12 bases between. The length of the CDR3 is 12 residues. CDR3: CASFRDIYGYTF. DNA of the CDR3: TGTGCCAGCTTCCGGGACATTTATGGCTACACCTTC.

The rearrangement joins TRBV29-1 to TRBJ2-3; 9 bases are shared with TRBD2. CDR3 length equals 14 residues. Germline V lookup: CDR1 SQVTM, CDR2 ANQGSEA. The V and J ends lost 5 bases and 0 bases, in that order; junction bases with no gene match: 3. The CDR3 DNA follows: TGCAGCGTTTTCGCGGGAGGGAGCACAGATACGCAGTATTTT. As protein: CSVFAGGSTDTQYF.

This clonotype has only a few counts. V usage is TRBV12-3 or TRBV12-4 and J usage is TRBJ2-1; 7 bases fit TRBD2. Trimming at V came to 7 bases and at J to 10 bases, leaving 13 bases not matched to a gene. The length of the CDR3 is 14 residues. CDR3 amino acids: CASTKPGLPLEQFF. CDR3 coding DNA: TGTGCCAGCACGAAACCGGGACTACCTTTGGAGCAGTTCTTC.

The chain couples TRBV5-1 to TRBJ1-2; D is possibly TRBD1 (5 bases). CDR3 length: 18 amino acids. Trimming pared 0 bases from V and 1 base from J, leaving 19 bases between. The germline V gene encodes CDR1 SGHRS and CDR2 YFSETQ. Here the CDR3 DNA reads TGCGCCAGCAGCTTGGACCGGGACTCCGGGTTGGTTAACTATGGCTACACCTTC. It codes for CASSLDRDSGLVNYGYTF. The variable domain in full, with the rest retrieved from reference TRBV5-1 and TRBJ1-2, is KAGVTQTPRYLIKTRGQQVTLSCSPISGHRSVSWYQQTPGQGLQFLFEYFSETQRNKGNFPGRFSGRQFSNSRSEMNVSTLELGDSALYLCASSLDRDSGLVNYGYTFGSGTRLTVV.

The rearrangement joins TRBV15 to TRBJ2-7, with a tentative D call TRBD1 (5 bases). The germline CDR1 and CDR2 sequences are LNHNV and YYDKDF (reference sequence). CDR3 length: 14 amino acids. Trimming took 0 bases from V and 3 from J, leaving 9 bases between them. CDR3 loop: CATSRDRARYEQYF. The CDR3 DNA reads TGTGCCACCAGCAGAGACAGGGCTCGCTACGAGCAGTACTTC.

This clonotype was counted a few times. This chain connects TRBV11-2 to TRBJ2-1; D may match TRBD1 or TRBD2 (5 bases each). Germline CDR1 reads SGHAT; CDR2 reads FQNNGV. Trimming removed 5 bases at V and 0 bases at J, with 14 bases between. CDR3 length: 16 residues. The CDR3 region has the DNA TGTGCCAGCAGCCTCCGGAAGGGGAGCTCCTACAATGAGCAGTTCTTC. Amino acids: CASSLRKGSSYNEQFF.

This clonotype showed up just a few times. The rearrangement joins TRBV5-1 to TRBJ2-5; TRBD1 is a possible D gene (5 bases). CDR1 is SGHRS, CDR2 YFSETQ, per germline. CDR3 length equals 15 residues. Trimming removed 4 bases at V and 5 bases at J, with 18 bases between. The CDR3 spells CASSLYTPGRETQYF. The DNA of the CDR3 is TGCGCCAGCAGCCTATACACCCCAGGGCGGGAGACCCAGTACTTC.

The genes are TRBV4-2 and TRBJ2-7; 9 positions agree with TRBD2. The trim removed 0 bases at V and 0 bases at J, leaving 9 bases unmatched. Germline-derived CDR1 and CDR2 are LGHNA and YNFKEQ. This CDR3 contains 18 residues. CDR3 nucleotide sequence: TGTGCCAGCAGCCAAGATAGGGGAGGACTAGCGAACTCCTACGAGCAGTACTTC. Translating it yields CASSQDRGGLANSYEQYF.

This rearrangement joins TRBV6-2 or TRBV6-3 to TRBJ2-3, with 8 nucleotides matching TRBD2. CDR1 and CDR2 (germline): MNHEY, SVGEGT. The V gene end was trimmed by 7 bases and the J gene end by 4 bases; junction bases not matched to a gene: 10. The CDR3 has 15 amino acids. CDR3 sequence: CASNRLASQSDTQYF. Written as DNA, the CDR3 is TGTGCCAGCAACCGACTAGCGTCTCAATCAGATACGCAGTATTTT.

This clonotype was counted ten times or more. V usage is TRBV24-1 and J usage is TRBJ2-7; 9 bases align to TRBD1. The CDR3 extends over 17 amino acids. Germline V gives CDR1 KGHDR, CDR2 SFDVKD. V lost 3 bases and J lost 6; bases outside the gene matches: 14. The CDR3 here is CATSDETGTGNLLEQYF. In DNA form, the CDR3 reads TGTGCCACCAGTGATGAAACCGGGACAGGGAATCTTCTCGAGCAGTACTTC.

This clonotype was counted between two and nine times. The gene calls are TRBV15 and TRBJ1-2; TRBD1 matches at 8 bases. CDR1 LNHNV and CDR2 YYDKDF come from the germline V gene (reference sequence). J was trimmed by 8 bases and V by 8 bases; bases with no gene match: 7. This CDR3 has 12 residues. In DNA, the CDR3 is TGTGCCACCCGGGACAGGCCATTAGGCTACACCTTC. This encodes CATRDRPLGYTF.

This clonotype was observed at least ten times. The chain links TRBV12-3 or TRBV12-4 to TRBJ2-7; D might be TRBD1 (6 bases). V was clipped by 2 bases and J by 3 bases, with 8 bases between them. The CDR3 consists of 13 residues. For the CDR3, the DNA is TGTGCCAGCAGTTTAACAGGGAGCTACGAGCAGTACTTC. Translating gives CASSLTGSYEQYF.

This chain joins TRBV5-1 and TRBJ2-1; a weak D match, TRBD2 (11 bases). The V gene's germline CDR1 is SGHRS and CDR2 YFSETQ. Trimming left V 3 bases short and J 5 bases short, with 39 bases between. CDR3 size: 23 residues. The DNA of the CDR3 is TGCGCCAGCAGCTCTCTACCGGGACAGGGGAAGACTAGCGGGGAAACGGAGCACAATGAGCAGTTCTTC. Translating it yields CASSSLPGQGKTSGETEHNEQFF.

Written as DNA, the CDR3 is TGTGCCAGCAGCCCCGCGGGTTCAGATACGCAGTATTTT. Translated, it gives CASSPAGSDTQYF. The rearrangement uses TRBV14 and TRBJ2-3; possibly TRBD2 for D (5 bases). Germline CDR1 reads SGHDN; CDR2 reads FVKESK. The CDR3 has 13 amino acids. Trimming took off 4 bases at V and 4 bases at J, with 9 bases between the two ends.

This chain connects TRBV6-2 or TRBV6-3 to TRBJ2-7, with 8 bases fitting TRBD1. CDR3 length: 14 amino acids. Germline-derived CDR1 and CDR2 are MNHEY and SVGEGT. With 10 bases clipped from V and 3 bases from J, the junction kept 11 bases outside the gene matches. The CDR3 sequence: CATRVWTGNYEQYF. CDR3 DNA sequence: TGTGCCACCCGGGTGTGGACAGGGAACTACGAGCAGTACTTC.

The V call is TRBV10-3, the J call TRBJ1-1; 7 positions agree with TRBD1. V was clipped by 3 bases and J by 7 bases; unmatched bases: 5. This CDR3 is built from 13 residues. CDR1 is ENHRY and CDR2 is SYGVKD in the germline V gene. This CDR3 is CAISERQGFEAFF. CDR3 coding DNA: TGTGCCATCAGTGAACGACAGGGCTTTGAAGCTTTCTTT.

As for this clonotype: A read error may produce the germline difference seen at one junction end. CDR3 sequence (DNA): TGTGCTAGCAGCTCCGGGCGGACTATAGCCTACAATGAGCAGTTCTTC. Its protein product is CASSSGRTIAYNEQFF. The rearrangement links TRBV7-7 to TRBJ2-1; D possibly corresponds to TRBD2 (6 bases). CDR1 is SSHAT, CDR2 FNYEAQ, per germline (reference sequence). The CDR3 length is 16 residues.

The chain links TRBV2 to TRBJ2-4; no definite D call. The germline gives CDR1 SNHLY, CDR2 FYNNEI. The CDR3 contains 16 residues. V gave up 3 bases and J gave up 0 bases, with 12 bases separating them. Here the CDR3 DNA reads TGTGCCAGCAGTGAGTTGTCCAGAACAGCCAAAAACATTCAGTACTTC. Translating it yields CASSELSRTAKNIQYF.